This paragraph reports one T cell receptor beta chain. Its antigen remains unidentified. No base-level quality is on record; no much larger clone is a single base apart. A single peripheral blood draw of about 116 mL on average was collected from each donor into heparinised tubes. Using a panel that included CD45RO, CCR7, CD25, CD127, CD95 and CD27, naive, central memory, regulatory and stem cell-like memory CD4+ T cells were sorted on a BD FACSAria II. All sorted populations exceeded 95% purity. Right away, PBMCs were isolated by Lymphoprep density gradient centrifugation and were stained directly, with no culture step. Samples were stained and sorted in pairs, with one healthy donor and one patient per experiment, so that batch effects were minimized. The data are from a study of beta chain features in type 1 diabetes (dated 2018 in TCRdb). Context from the whole study: Mean age, gender distribution, total cell number and subset yield did not differ between patients and healthy donors. Regulatory and stem cell-like memory subsets were obtained from only 8 patients and about 8 healthy donors, while naive and central memory subsets were obtained from all 30 or so donors. Across all samples, almost 110 million sorted cells were examined, and cell number per subset correlated strongly with RNA yield. The study compared TCRB repertoires of sorted circulating CD4+ T cell subsets between recently diagnosed type 1 diabetes patients and matched healthy donors. The paper as a whole reports these results and caveats: Naive, central memory and regulatory TCRB repertoires appeared more similar among patients than among healthy donors. A moderate but significant shortening of TCRB CDR3 length was observed in type 1 diabetes patients in all four CD4+ subsets. Because cDNA rather than genomic DNA was sequenced, highly expressing activated cells could have been over-represented, although no difference in activation and CD3 levels was found between groups. HLA sub-analyses involved small numbers of individuals, so any influence of HLA type on TCRB rearrangement remained unresolved. At VDJ recombination sites, type 1 diabetes patients had fewer insertions and more deleted nucleotides, which implies abnormalities in thymic rearrangement. Shorter templates might have been favored by PCR, but patient and control samples were amplified and corrected together, so both groups would have been affected equally by any skew.

All of the isolated RNA was reverse transcribed with the High Capacity cDNA Reverse Transcription Kit, so expressed TCRB transcripts were sequenced. Deep immunoSEQ sequencing was performed on naive, central memory and regulatory T cell samples, with an average of approximately 3.9 million total reads per sample. Sorted cells were lysed in RLT buffer, and RNA was extracted using DNase-treated RNeasy Micro or Mini kits according to cell number. To prevent cross-contamination, every cell subset was processed on its own, while patient and healthy donor samples were processed together. The immunoSEQ multiplex PCR was used to amplify TCRB sequences from cDNA, generating 87-bp fragments that spanned the CDR3 region. Amplicons were sequenced on the Illumina HiSeq platform. As for the original processing: Synthetic template baselines were used to correct PCR bias computationally, reads within Hamming distance 2 were collapsed together, and singletons that could not be merged were discarded. By aligning reads against IMGT, V, D and J genes, CDR3 length, and insertions or deletions at six rearrangement sites were assigned. Within each subset, clonotype counts were normalized to sorted cell number, and only after that were true diversity and Gini coefficients computed with the tcR R package. The overlap coefficient, calculated on TCRB nucleotide sequences, was used to measure repertoire sharing. Out-of-frame TCRB sequences from naive cells were analyzed as a proxy for the pre-selection repertoire. In its TCRdb copy, this immuneACCESS table keeps in-frame sequences only and misses some clones. Where compared with another copy, unresolved V genes explain less than half of these, and the others have no known cause. That table gives V, J and clone size, and the DNA gave D and trimming. This sample lists 300,000 to 400,000 clones; more than 9.5% were detected once. The ten largest clones add up to roughly 0.014% of the sample.

Taken from the germline V gene, the CDR1 and CDR2 loops are MDHEN and SYDVKM. From the cysteine through the phenylalanine, the CDR3 covers 12 amino acids. CDR3 DNA only is kept here, 36 bases in frame from base 1. V is shortened by 6 bases, J by 9 bases, and the region joining them spans 14 bases. Recombination connected TRBV28 to TRBJ1-2; the D gene is unclear. The TCR sequence derives from a woman aged 30 to 39 in good health. The specimen sequenced was naive CD4+ T cells from blood. In the paper's terms, the cell subset or site label means: true naive CD4+ T cells. The CDR3 region has the sequence CASSLGRLSYTF. Here is the DNA: TGTGCCAGCAGCCTAGGGAGATTAAGCTACACCTTC.